The 32 T cell receptor beta chains given below trace back to one sample, sequenced in a study of cytomegalovirus exposure and HLA in healthy donors. Use of 60 Vbeta and 13 Jbeta primers characterized the PCR. The data were produced by immunoSEQ multiplex PCR, yet TCRdb's version contains in-frame clones alone and is incomplete. This repertoire comprises about 140,000 clones; its ten largest clones make up approximately 1%. The sequencing sample was made of PBMCs. The receptors stem from a male donor in good health and CMV-seronegative.

The rearrangement links TRBV4-3 to TRBJ2-1, with D possibly matching TRBD2 (6 bases). Germline V CDR1 and CDR2: LGHNA, YSLEER. This CDR3 spans 15 amino acids. V was clipped by 1 base and J by 6 bases, with 13 bases between them. CDR3 residues: CASSQALAGTNEQFF. CDR3 DNA: TGCGCCAGCAGCCAAGCACTAGCCGGTACCAATGAGCAGTTCTTC.

This chain uses TRBV27 with TRBJ1-6; TRBD1 might be the D (5 bases). The CDR3 sequence is 17 residues long. In germline, CDR1 is MNHEY, CDR2 SMNVEV (reference sequence). Trimming shortened V by 5 bases and J by 8 bases, and 22 bases separated the two germline ends. CDR3 region: CASSPSQYGAGDSPLHF. The CDR3, as DNA: TGTGCCAGCAGTCCCTCTCAGTACGGGGCGGGGGATTCACCCCTCCACTTT.

The V gene is TRBV5-1, the J gene TRBJ1-2, with D tentatively TRBD1 (5 bases). Per the germline V gene, CDR1 is SGHRS and CDR2 is YFSETQ. V shed 3 bases and J shed 8 bases, with 11 bases lying between them. The CDR3 is 12 amino acids. CDR3 residues: CASSSQGWGYTF. The CDR3 DNA reads TGCGCCAGCAGCTCCCAGGGCTGGGGCTACACCTTC.

V usage is TRBV7-2 and J usage is TRBJ1-1; D call uncertain. Trimming stripped 5 bases from V and 6 bases from J, with 10 bases between. The CDR3 totals 12 residues. Germline-derived CDR1 and CDR2 are SGHTA and FQGNSA. CDR3 protein: CASSQNAPEAFF. The CDR3 DNA follows: TGTGCCAGCAGCCAGAACGCACCTGAAGCTTTCTTT.

This chain uses TRBV19 with TRBJ2-2, with TRBD1 matching 7 bases. The CDR3 runs to 17 residues. V gave up 5 bases and J gave up 3 bases; unmatched junction bases: 12. The germline gives CDR1 LNHDA, CDR2 SQIVND (reference sequence). The DNA of the CDR3 is TGTGCCAGTAGTGGTAGGACAGGCCTAAGACACACCGGGGAGCTGTTTTTT. Translation: CASSGRTGLRHTGELFF.

V and J are TRBV9 and TRBJ1-5, with 9 bases that match TRBD1. Germline CDR1 SGDLS, CDR2 YYNGEE. V shed 4 bases, J shed 5 bases, and the junction held 7 bases outside the gene matches. The CDR3 loop spans 15 amino acids. The CDR3 bases are TGTGCCAGCAGCCCCCGGGACAGGGACGATCAGCCCCAGCATTTT. Protein sequence: CASSPRDRDDQPQHF.

V and J are TRBV11-3 and TRBJ2-2; D is perhaps TRBD2 (7 bases). V lost 3 bases to trimming and J lost 5 bases, with 13 bases between them. The CDR3 loop spans 15 amino acids. CDR1 and CDR2 from the germline V gene are SGHNT and YENEEA. CDR3 residues: CASSFLAGATGELFF. The CDR3 DNA reads as TGTGCCAGCAGCTTTTTGGCGGGGGCTACCGGGGAGCTGTTTTTT. Drawing the rest from reference TRBV11-3 and TRBJ2-2, the complete variable domain is EAGVVQSPRYKIIEKKQPVAFWCNPISGHNTLYWYLQNLGQGPELLIRYENEEAVDDSQLPKDRFSAERLKGVDSTLKIQPAELGDSAVYLCASSFLAGATGELFFGEGSRLTVL.

The chain carries TRBV6-5 and TRBJ2-5; D uncertain. Germline V lookup: CDR1 MNHEY, CDR2 SVGAGI. This CDR3 has 14 amino acids. V lost 0 bases and J 4 bases, leaving 9 bases between the germline ends. The CDR3 protein is CASSYSRLGETQYF. In DNA form, the CDR3 reads TGTGCCAGCAGTTACTCGAGGCTGGGAGAGACCCAGTACTTC.

The V gene is TRBV2, the J gene TRBJ1-5; possibly TRBD1 for D (6 bases). Between the trimmed V and J ends, which lost 6 bases and 5 bases, there was a span of 17 bases. Germline V lookup: CDR1 SNHLY, CDR2 FYNNEI. This CDR3 contains 15 residues. The CDR3 sequence is CASSLRDTLYQPQHF. DNA of the CDR3: TGTGCCAGCAGCCTCCGGGACACCCTTTATCAGCCCCAGCATTTT.

The rearrangement joins TRBV28 to TRBJ1-5; 7 bases map to TRBD1. The germline V gene encodes CDR1 MDHEN and CDR2 SYDVKM. The CDR3 loop spans 15 amino acids. The ends lost 11 bases at V and 3 bases at J; junction bases unmatched: 13. DNA of the CDR3: TGTGCCGGAGGGGAGTTAACAGGGGACAATCAGCCCCAGCATTTT. This gives the protein CAGGELTGDNQPQHF.

V and J are TRBV6-5 and TRBJ1-1; TRBD1 aligns across 9 bases. V was clipped by 5 bases and J by 8 bases; unmatched bases: 12. The CDR3 is 15 residues long. Germline CDR1 reads MNHEY; CDR2 reads SVGAGI. CDR3 amino acids: CASSRLDRGLSEAFF. The CDR3 bases are TGTGCCAGCAGTCGCTTGGACAGGGGATTATCAGAAGCTTTCTTT.

This rearrangement joins TRBV4-3 to TRBJ1-5; unclear D gene. This CDR3 spans 15 amino acids. V was cut by 0 bases and J by 3 bases, with 9 bases left in between. Per the germline V gene, CDR1 is LGHNA and CDR2 is YSLEER. In nucleotides, the CDR3 is TGCGCCAGCAGCCAAGATGGGAGTCTCAATCAGCCCCAGCATTTT. Residues: CASSQDGSLNQPQHF.

The J gene is TRBJ2-3, the V gene TRBV4-2; no reliable D call. The length of the CDR3 is 14 residues. Trimming stripped 3 bases from V and 0 bases from J, with 7 bases between. Germline lookup yields CDR1 LGHNA and CDR2 YNFKEQ. CDR3: CASSQTRSTDTQYF. The CDR3 nucleotides read TGTGCCAGCAGCCAGACACGGAGCACAGATACGCAGTATTTT.

The chain carries TRBV28 and TRBJ1-5, with D perhaps matching TRBD1 (5 bases). CDR1 and CDR2 from the germline V gene are MDHEN and SYDVKM. The V end was cut by 7 bases, the J end by 0 bases, with 16 bases between. The CDR3 sequence is 16 residues long. The DNA of the CDR3 is TGTGCCAGCACCAAACTCAGGGATCTTAGCAATCAGCCCCAGCATTTT. The encoded protein is CASTKLRDLSNQPQHF.

The chain links TRBV15 to TRBJ2-1; TRBD2 matches at 14 bases. V was pared by 0 bases and J by 8 bases, with 6 bases of the junction left unmatched. This CDR3 spans 17 amino acids. Germline-derived CDR1 and CDR2 are LNHNV and YYDKDF (reference sequence). CDR3 sequence reads: CATSRDGGLAGVHEQFF. The CDR3 region has the DNA TGTGCCACCAGCAGAGATGGGGGACTAGCGGGAGTACATGAGCAGTTCTTC.

The chain is built from TRBV11-2 and TRBJ2-4; no reliable D call. The CDR3 length is 13 residues. The ends were cut back, 5 bases at V and 2 bases at J, with 7 bases in the middle. Per germline, CDR1 SGHAT and CDR2 FQNNGV. CDR3 loop: CASSPPSKNIQYF. DNA for the CDR3: TGTGCCAGCAGCCCCCCGTCCAAAAACATTCAGTACTTC.

The rearrangement links TRBV27 to TRBJ2-1; 7 nucleotides agree with TRBD1. The V gene's germline CDR1 is MNHEY and CDR2 SMNVEV (reference sequence). This CDR3 contains 16 residues. V lost 6 bases, J lost 3 bases, and 11 bases stayed unmatched. In DNA form, the CDR3 reads TGTGCCAGCAGACAAACAGGGGACCGGCTCTACAATGAGCAGTTCTTC. Its protein product is CASRQTGDRLYNEQFF.

The rearrangement joins TRBV2 to TRBJ2-5; tentative D call: TRBD1 (6 bases). The germline V gene has CDR1 SNHLY and CDR2 FYNNEI. V lost 8 bases, J lost 5 bases, and 15 bases lay in between. This CDR3 is built from 13 residues. The CDR3 nucleotides read TGTGCCAGCGCTCTGAGAAGGGGGGAGACCCAGTACTTC. Translation gives CASALRRGETQYF.

The chain employs TRBV5-5 and TRBJ2-7, with D tentatively TRBD1 (5 bases). Germline V gene data show CDR1 as SGHKS and CDR2 as YYEKEE (reference sequence). With 1 base removed from V and 0 bases from J, the gap between germline ends came to 11 bases. The CDR3 loop spans 15 amino acids. CDR3 region: CASSLWQGRSYEQYF. The CDR3 DNA is TGTGCCAGCAGCTTGTGGCAGGGCCGCTCCTACGAGCAGTACTTC.

This chain joins TRBV5-6 and TRBJ2-3; 13 bases are a match to TRBD2. V shed 3 bases, J shed 1 base, and the junction held 2 bases outside the gene matches. The length of the CDR3 is 16 residues. Germline V gene lookup returns CDR1 SGHDT and CDR2 YYEEEE. CDR3 sequence (DNA): TGTGCCAGCAGCTCCGGACTAGCGGGAGGCACAGATACGCAGTATTTT. Its protein product is CASSSGLAGGTDTQYF.

V gene TRBV6-5 combines with J gene TRBJ1-2; D is uncertain. This CDR3 is built from 15 residues. The V gene lost 0 bases and the J gene lost 0 bases, with 8 bases spanning the gap. Germline V gives CDR1 MNHEY, CDR2 SVGAGI. CDR3 protein: CASSYSRAANYGYTF. Written as DNA, the CDR3 is TGTGCCAGCAGTTACTCGAGGGCGGCTAACTATGGCTACACCTTC.

The chain combines TRBV6-5 with TRBJ1-1, with no clear D. This CDR3 has 12 amino acids. CDR1 and CDR2 (germline): MNHEY, SVGAGI. V was clipped by 7 bases and J by 2 bases, with 8 bases between them. In DNA form, the CDR3 reads TGTGCCAGCATTACAGCCAACACTGAAGCTTTCTTT. Amino acids: CASITANTEAFF.

The CDR3: CASSQEEQGYNYGYTF. CDR3 nucleotide sequence: TGCGCCAGCAGCCAAGAAGAACAGGGATACAACTATGGCTACACCTTC. The V call is TRBV4-1, the J call TRBJ1-2; the D gene is possibly TRBD1 (6 bases). Germline CDR1 MGHRA, CDR2 YSYEKL. The CDR3 length is 16 residues. The V and J ends lost 0 bases and 2 bases respectively, with 13 bases between them.

The chain joins TRBV19 to TRBJ2-5; weak D call: TRBD1 (6 bases). The CDR3 sequence is 12 residues long. V lost 9 bases, J lost 4 bases, and 12 bases lay in between. Germline CDR1 LNHDA, CDR2 SQIVND (reference sequence). CDR3 DNA sequence: TGTGCCAGCGGAACAGGGTTAGAGACCCAGTACTTC. Protein: CASGTGLETQYF.

This sequence joins TRBV18 and TRBJ1-1; 11 bases are a match to TRBD1. This CDR3 has 15 residues. Germline V CDR1 and CDR2: KGHSH, LQKENI. Unmatched junction bases numbered 10, after V lost 5 bases and J lost 8 bases. As DNA, the CDR3 is TGTGCCAGCTCAGTTTCCCGGGACAGGGGGGCCGAAGCTTTCTTT. Translating gives CASSVSRDRGAEAFF.

The chain couples TRBV11-3 to TRBJ2-7, with D perhaps TRBD2 (5 bases). Trimming cost V 3 bases and J 1 base, with 7 bases left between them. Germline V gives CDR1 SGHNT, CDR2 YENEEA. The CDR3 covers 13 residues. CDR3 region: CASSFGESYEQYF. As DNA, the CDR3 is TGTGCCAGCAGCTTCGGGGAATCCTACGAGCAGTACTTC.

The chain links TRBV28 to TRBJ1-5; D is unclear. CDR1 is MDHEN, CDR2 SYDVKM, per germline. V lost 6 bases and J lost 1, with 10 bases in between. This CDR3 contains 14 residues. The chain's CDR3 is CASRPRVSNQPQHF. The CDR3 bases are TGTGCCAGCAGACCTCGAGTGAGCAATCAGCCCCAGCATTTT. The full variable domain, rest sourced from reference TRBV28 and TRBJ1-5, is DVKVTQSSRYLVKRTGEKVFLECVQDMDHENMFWYRQDPGLGLRLIYFSYDVKMKEKGDIPEGYSVSREKKERFSLILESASTNQTSMYLCASRPRVSNQPQHFGDGTRLSIL.

The rearrangement uses TRBV6-1 and TRBJ1-1; D might be TRBD1 (5 bases). The germline CDR1 and CDR2 sequences are MNHNS and SASEGT. V lost 9 bases and J 0 bases, leaving 11 bases between the germline ends. This CDR3 has 13 residues. This chain's CDR3 is CASRTTVNTEAFF. The CDR3, as DNA: TGTGCCAGTCGTACGACAGTGAACACTGAAGCTTTCTTT.

The CDR3 is CASSEEDQGFGLGEKLFF. CDR3 DNA sequence: TGTGCCAGCAGTGAAGAAGACCAGGGCTTTGGGCTAGGGGAAAAACTGTTTTTT. The genes are TRBV6-1 and TRBJ1-4; D is perhaps TRBD1 (5 bases). The CDR3 is made up of 18 amino acids. V was cut by 1 base and J by 8 bases, with 23 bases left in between. CDR1 MNHNS and CDR2 SASEGT come from the germline V gene.

The V call is TRBV11-1, the J call TRBJ1-5, with 9 bases matching TRBD1. Unmatched junction bases numbered 1, after V lost 3 bases and J lost 7 bases. CDR1 is SGHAT and CDR2 is FQDESV in the germline V gene (reference sequence). This CDR3 has 13 residues. CDR3 nucleotide sequence: TGTGCCAGCAGCTTGGACAGGGGCCAGCCCCAGCATTTT. Translating it yields CASSLDRGQPQHF.

The chain carries TRBV18 and TRBJ2-3, with 7 bases matching TRBD1. The CDR3 extends over 14 amino acids. V dropped 3 bases and J dropped 3; count of bases not matched to a gene: 3. CDR1 and CDR2 from the germline V gene are KGHSH and LQKENI. The CDR3 protein is CASSPTGSTDTQYF. CDR3 DNA sequence: TGTGCCAGCTCACCGACAGGGTCTACAGATACGCAGTATTTT.

V is TRBV5-6 and J is TRBJ1-2; 7 bases are shared with TRBD1. The germline gives CDR1 SGHDT, CDR2 YYEEEE. This CDR3 contains 15 residues. With V trimmed by 0 bases and J by 2 bases, 4 bases remained unmatched. The CDR3 nucleotides read TGTGCCAGCAGCTTGGATCGGGACAGCAACTATGGCTACACCTTC. It yields the protein CASSLDRDSNYGYTF. The variable domain in full, with the rest retrieved from reference TRBV5-6 and TRBJ1-2, is DAGVTQSPTHLIKTRGQQVTLRCSPKSGHDTVSWYQQALGQGPQFIFQYYEEEERQRGNFPDRFSGHQFPNYSSELNVNALLLGDSALYLCASSLDRDSNYGYTFGSGTRLTVV.